This T cell receptor (beta chain) was documented in a study of tumor-infiltrating lymphocytes in localized non-small cell lung cancer. As for the study in general: Patients included smokers and never-smokers with various histologies, some sampled after neoadjuvant chemotherapy. Resected tumor was paired with non-adjacent uninvolved lung from the same patient.

As to this clone: Antigen unknown.

Method: immunoSEQ multiplex PCR; TCRdb's copy keeps in-frame clones and lacks some. The sample contains about 12,000 clones, 60% to 85% of which appear only once. General observations from the study: TCRbeta sequencing showed higher T cell infiltration in tumors than uninvolved lung.

The sequence was obtained from a human donor with non-small cell lung cancer. Sequenced material: lung tumor tissue.

The CDR3 reads CASSAGYNEQFF. CDR3 DNA: TGTGCCAGCAGTGCGGGCTACAATGAGCAGTTCTTC. The chain couples TRBV6-4 to TRBJ2-1; D not certain. The CDR3 sequence is 12 residues long. Germline V gene lookup returns CDR1 MRHNA and CDR2 SNTAGT. V lost 4 bases to trimming and J lost 3 bases, with 4 bases between them.